This TCR beta chain was profiled in a study of blood T cell repertoires in COVID-19. Study background: COVID-19 samples from acute and convalescent phases originated in the United States, Italy and Spain.

The CDR3 length is 17 residues. Looked up from germline, CDR1 is SGHDT and CDR2 is YYEEEE. Trimming removed 4 bases from V and 4 bases from J, with 23 bases in between. Method: immunoSEQ multiplex PCR; TCRdb's copy keeps in-frame clones and lacks some. The sample carries some 150,000 clones, about 85% recorded once. This chain connects TRBV5-6 to TRBJ2-5, with D possibly being TRBD1 (5 bases). The sample comprised peripheral blood. The sequence derives from a man aged 35 to 55 with acute or convalescent COVID-19. The CDR3 protein is CASSLTWAGKVRETQYF. The CDR3 DNA sequence: TGTGCCAGCAGCCTAACCTGGGCAGGGAAGGTGAGAGAGACCCAGTACTTC.